This T cell receptor (beta chain) came from a study of technical replicates of blood from several donors. CDR1 SGHNT and CDR2 YYREEE come from the germline V gene (reference sequence). The CDR3 has 13 amino acids. Between the trimmed V and J ends, which lost 0 bases and 4 bases, there was a span of 7 bases. Clones were read by immunoSEQ multiplex PCR, and TCRdb kept only the in-frame ones, dropping some. The sample yields nearly 80,000 clones, nearly 95% seen once. The sequenced material came from T cells isolated from PBMCs. The source of this sequence is a human donor in good health. This chain connects TRBV5-4 to TRBJ1-2, with TRBD1 as a possible D gene (5 bases). The CDR3 region is CASSLGRAYGYTF. The CDR3 DNA follows: TGTGCCAGCAGCTTGGGCAGGGCCTATGGCTACACCTTC.